This T cell receptor beta chain emerged from a study of early stage breast cancer tumors. Overall study findings and caveats: Tumor and normal breast were distinguished via blood comparison in about 90% of the 16 patients.

This clone appeared a few times. Its target is unknown. Sequenced by immunoSEQ multiplex PCR; TCRdb stores in-frame clones only, minus some. Among about 19,000 clones listed, over 70% were seen once. Germline CDR1 LGHNA, CDR2 YNFKEQ. The CDR3 is 18 residues long. V lost 0 bases and J lost 1; bases outside the gene matches: 2. The sample taken for sequencing was blood. The chain links TRBV4-2 to TRBJ2-2, with 13 bases matching TRBD2. This receptor was taken from an older person with breast cancer. This CDR3 reads CASSQETSGGLNTGELFF. The CDR3 DNA follows: TGTGCCAGCAGCCAAGAGACTAGCGGGGGGCTGAACACCGGGGAGCTGTTTTTT.